This T cell receptor beta chain was captured in a study of cytomegalovirus exposure and HLA in healthy donors. PCR amplification relied on 60 Vbeta primers (plus 13 Jbeta primers). The method was immunoSEQ multiplex PCR; TCRdb's version includes in-frame clones alone and lacks a portion of them. The data contain around 30,000 clones, 60% to 80% of them singletons. J gave up 1 base and V 5 bases, and 4 bases lay outside the gene matches. Germline CDR1 MDHEN, CDR2 SYDVKM. The CDR3 spans 14 residues. This chain joins TRBV28 and TRBJ2-7; 8 bases are shared with TRBD1. The sample was PBMCs. The origin of this receptor is a male donor in good health and CMV-seropositive. CDR3: CASSVDRVSYEQYF. The CDR3, as DNA: TGTGCCAGCAGTGTGGACAGGGTTTCCTACGAGCAGTACTTC.